This TCR beta chain was documented in a study of T-cell reconstitution after alpha-beta-depleted transplantation in children. The CDR3 sequence is 16 residues long. The junction had 12 bases not matched to a gene; V was cut back by 8 bases and J by 0 bases. Germline V gene lookup returns CDR1 SQVTM and CDR2 ANQGSEA. Unique molecular identifiers were incorporated during preparation of the TCRbeta library. TCRdb recomputed calls from the PCR reads with MiXCR, one row per CDR3 protein. The profile shows about 360,000 distinct CDR3 sequences, about an eighth of them singletons. The table lists this clonotype with a few counts.

This TCR was recovered from a human donor who donated a stem cell graft to a child with Fanconi anemia. Specimen: PBMCs, collected from the stem cell graft. The rearrangement links TRBV29-1 to TRBJ2-1; TRBD2 agrees at 8 bases. CDR3 sequence reads: CSIRTAAGGSYNEQFF. For the CDR3, the DNA is TGCAGCATACGAACCGCGGCGGGGGGCTCCTACAATGAGCAGTTCTTC.